What follows are 27 T cell receptor beta chains derived from one specimen sequenced in a study of regulatory T cells in long-lasting Graves disease. Through Arm-PCR of CDR3 regions and iRepertoire HTBI primers, TCR beta libraries were built. One entry per CDR3 protein, called by TCRdb with MiXCR from the multiplex PCR reads. The sample yields 350,000 to 500,000 distinct CDR3 sequences, 13% to 15% seen once. Time point meaning: newly diagnosed GD, antithyroid drugs for less than 3 months. The TCR library was prepared using RNA isolated from PBMCs. The data also belong to a second study, concerning T cells in Graves' hyperthyroidism and ophthalmopathy.

Source: peripheral blood mononuclear cells (PBMCs), taken at new diagnosis, from a patient treated with antithyroid drugs. These TCRs come from a woman aged 45-60 years with Graves disease.

V usage is TRBV14 and J usage is TRBJ2-3; 8 positions agree with TRBD2. After removal of 1 base from V and 4 bases from J, the junction contained 4 bases not matched to a gene. Per the germline V gene, CDR1 is SGHDN and CDR2 is FVKESK. The CDR3 contains 15 residues. This CDR3 is CASSQGAGAADTQYF. The DNA for the CDR3 is TGTGCCAGCAGCCAAGGAGCGGGAGCCGCAGATACGCAGTATTTT.

At least ten counts were recorded for this clonotype. This chain's CDR3 is CASSLATVPSEDTIYF. The CDR3 bases are TGTGCCAGCAGTTTGGCGACCGTTCCTAGTGAAGACACCATATATTTT. V is TRBV28 and J is TRBJ1-3; no clear D. Trimming removed 3 bases from V and 8 bases from J, with 20 bases in between. This CDR3 contains 16 residues. Germline V gene lookup returns CDR1 MDHEN and CDR2 SYDVKM.

There are many counts of this clonotype. The chain links TRBV9 to TRBJ2-1, with 8 bases fitting TRBD2. Germline CDR1 reads SGDLS; CDR2 reads YYNGEE. Losses at the gene ends were 0 bases for V and 6 bases for J; bases not matched to a gene: 11. This CDR3 is built from 17 residues. CDR3 amino acids: CASSVEGLEGWGNEQFF. CDR3 coding DNA: TGTGCCAGCAGCGTAGAGGGACTAGAGGGCTGGGGCAATGAGCAGTTCTTC.

This clonotype occurred many times. The chain recombines TRBV11-2 with TRBJ2-3; 7 nucleotides match TRBD2. The CDR3 is 15 residues long. Germline CDR1 is SGHAT and CDR2 is FQNNGV. The ends lost 1 base at V and 2 bases at J; junction bases unmatched: 3. The CDR3 loop reads CASSLGGRVTDTQYF. The CDR3 coding sequence is TGTGCCAGCAGCTTAGGAGGGAGGGTCACAGATACGCAGTATTTT.

The V gene is TRBV6-1, the J gene TRBJ2-2; 7 nucleotides agree with TRBD1. The trim removed 6 bases at V and 5 bases at J, leaving 6 bases unmatched. CDR3 length: 14 residues. The germline gives CDR1 MNHNS, CDR2 SASEGT. CDR3: CASRGQVRTGELFF. The CDR3 region has the DNA TGTGCCAGCAGAGGACAGGTGCGAACCGGGGAGCTGTTTTTT.

This clonotype has more than one count but fewer than ten. This clone may be a read error of a much larger clone one base away. Because it lacks the conserved phenylalanine or tryptophan at the end, this CDR3 is likely a read error. CDR3 sequence (DNA): TGTGCCAGCAGCCAGGGGGGGGGCTACAATGAGCAGTTCTCC. It translates to CASSQGGGYNEQFS. The rearrangement links TRBV11-2 to TRBJ2-1, with D perhaps matching TRBD1 or TRBD2 (7 bases each). This CDR3 has 14 residues. V lost 5 bases and J 3 bases, leaving 11 bases between the germline ends. The V gene's germline CDR1 is SGHAT and CDR2 FQNNGV.

This clonotype was seen at least ten times. Sequence at one end of the junction differs from germline and may be a read error. The V and J genes are TRBV7-7 and TRBJ2-7, with 13 bases that match TRBD2. The germline V gene has CDR1 SSHAT and CDR2 FNYEAQ (reference sequence). The CDR3 loop spans 17 amino acids. CDR3 protein: CASSILAGGPFSYEQYF. The CDR3 DNA reads as TGTGCTAGCAGCATACTAGCGGGAGGGCCTTTCTCCTACGAGCAGTACTTC.

The genes are TRBV27 and TRBJ2-1; the D gene is possibly TRBD1 (5 bases). CDR1 is MNHEY and CDR2 is SMNVEV in the germline V gene (reference sequence). CDR3 length: 13 residues. The germline V and J ends were trimmed by 6 bases and 7 bases, with 13 bases remaining between them. For the CDR3, the DNA is TGTGCCAGCAGCCCCGGACACGGGAATGAGCAGTTCTTC. Protein sequence: CASSPGHGNEQFF.

This clonotype was observed many times. The chain couples TRBV6-1 to TRBJ1-1; no reliable D call. The CDR3 has 16 amino acids. The germline V gene encodes CDR1 MNHNS and CDR2 SASEGT. Trimming pared 5 bases from V and 0 bases from J, leaving 16 bases between. CDR3 protein: CASSPGPGRMNTEAFF. The DNA of the CDR3 is TGTGCCAGCAGTCCGGGCCCGGGCCGCATGAACACTGAAGCTTTCTTT.

There are a few counts of this clonotype. The chain employs TRBV7-8 and TRBJ2-2; 13 bases map to TRBD2. Trimming removed 6 bases from V and 3 bases from J; junction bases left unmatched: 10. Germline CDR1 and CDR2: SGHVS and FQNEAQ. The CDR3 spans 18 residues. The CDR3 loop is CASRPGLAGVGDTGELFF. DNA for the CDR3: TGTGCCAGCAGGCCAGGACTAGCGGGAGTTGGCGACACCGGGGAGCTGTTTTTT.

This clonotype was recorded a few times. The chain is built from TRBV14 and TRBJ1-5; TRBD1 is a possible D gene (5 bases). The CDR3 is made up of 12 amino acids. The germline V gene has CDR1 SGHDN and CDR2 FVKESK. V was shortened by 4 bases and J by 9 bases, with 10 bases between the two germline ends. CDR3 coding DNA: TGTGCCAGCAGCCTACCTACAGGGCCCCAGCATTTT. This translates into CASSLPTGPQHF.

This clonotype was seen more than once but under ten times. V usage is TRBV30 and J usage is TRBJ2-2; no definite D call. V was clipped by 3 bases and J by 1 base, with 6 bases between them. The CDR3 is 13 residues long. CDR1 is GTSNPN, CDR2 SVGIG, per germline (reference sequence). DNA of the CDR3: TGTGCCTGGAGCCCCGGGAACACCGGGGAGCTGTTTTTT. This codes for CAWSPGNTGELFF.

This clonotype was detected many times. The gene calls are TRBV4-1 and TRBJ2-7; a weak D match, TRBD2 (6 bases). Germline CDR1 and CDR2: MGHRA and YSYEKL. The CDR3 has 14 residues. V was pared by 1 base and J by 1 base, with 8 bases between. In DNA, the CDR3 is TGCGCCAGCAGCCAAGTAGCGGCGTCCTACGAGCAGTACTTC. It specifies CASSQVAASYEQYF.

At least ten counts were recorded for this clonotype. The V call is TRBV11-2, the J call TRBJ1-5, with D maybe TRBD1 (6 bases). This CDR3 is built from 14 residues. Between the trimmed V and J ends, which lost 3 bases and 5 bases, there was a span of 11 bases. Germline V lookup: CDR1 SGHAT, CDR2 FQNNGV. The CDR3 sequence: CASSFTGGDQPQHF. CDR3 in DNA: TGTGCCAGCAGCTTCACCGGGGGCGATCAGCCCCAGCATTTT.

This clonotype was found many times. The chain is built from TRBV6-2 or TRBV6-3 and TRBJ2-1, with TRBD1 matching 7 bases. The CDR3 extends over 19 amino acids. Germline V gene lookup returns CDR1 MNHEY and CDR2 SVGEGT. The J segment lost 0 bases and the V segment lost 8 bases, leaving 19 bases of the junction unmatched. CDR3 coding DNA: TGTGCCAGCCTAAACCCGGGACAGCTCCAGAGAACCTCCTACAATGAGCAGTTCTTC. Its translation is CASLNPGQLQRTSYNEQFF.

This clonotype was observed many times. V gene TRBV2 combines with J gene TRBJ1-2; 9 bases align to TRBD1. V was clipped by 5 bases and J by 3 bases; unmatched bases: 10. Germline CDR1 SNHLY, CDR2 FYNNEI. There are 16 residues in the CDR3. CDR3 coding DNA: TGTGCCAGCAGTACCTCCCGGGACAGGGTTGACTATGGCTACACCTTC. Amino acid sequence: CASSTSRDRVDYGYTF. Drawing the rest from reference TRBV2 and TRBJ1-2, the complete variable domain is EPEVTQTPSHQVTQMGQEVILRCVPISNHLYFYWYRQILGQKVEFLVSFYNNEISEKSEIFDDQFSVERPDGSNFTLKIRSTKLEDSAMYFCASSTSRDRVDYGYTFGSGTRLTVV.

The chain couples TRBV19 to TRBJ1-1; D gene uncertain. With 3 bases removed from V and 2 bases from J, the gap between germline ends came to 13 bases. The CDR3 has 15 residues. Germline V gene lookup returns CDR1 LNHDA and CDR2 SQIVND (reference sequence). The CDR3 DNA sequence: TGTGCCAGTAGTATTAGGGCAGCCTTAAACACTGAAGCTTTCTTT. This translates into CASSIRAALNTEAFF.

This clonotype has only a few counts. The rearrangement uses TRBV6-1 and TRBJ1-1; D gene uncertain. Germline CDR1 is MNHNS and CDR2 is SASEGT. The CDR3 is made up of 10 amino acids. V lost 6 bases and J 5 bases, leaving 4 bases between the germline ends. CDR3 loop: CASRQTEAFF. The CDR3 coding sequence is TGTGCCAGCAGACAAACTGAAGCTTTCTTT.

With respect to this clonotype: It may be a read error: a sequence one base away is much more abundant. V and J are TRBV5-1 and TRBJ2-1, with D possibly being TRBD1 or TRBD2 (6 bases each). This CDR3 contains 15 residues. Germline V lookup: CDR1 SGHRS, CDR2 YFSETQ. V gave up 2 bases and J gave up 8 bases, with 17 bases separating them. CDR3 bases: TGCGCCAGCAGCTTTAAGGGGGGCAGGGGCTATGAGCAGTTCTTC. Translated: CASSFKGGRGYEQFF.

This clonotype occurred a few times. The genes are TRBV9 and TRBJ2-7, with D possibly TRBD2 on 6 matching bases. The length of the CDR3 is 15 residues. V was pared by 2 bases and J by 1 base, with 13 bases between. From germline, CDR1 is SGDLS and CDR2 YYNGEE. The DNA for the CDR3 is TGTGCCAGCAGCGTGGGGGGAGTGTTATCCTACGAGCAGTACTTC. Protein sequence: CASSVGGVLSYEQYF.

This clonotype has a count of ten or more. The J gene is TRBJ2-7, the V gene TRBV6-1; D gene ambiguous. V was cut by 5 bases and J by 1 base, with 12 bases left in between. In germline, CDR1 is MNHNS, CDR2 SASEGT. CDR3 size: 14 residues. The CDR3 coding sequence is TGTGCCAGCAGTCCTCGCAAGGAATCCTACGAGCAGTACTTC. Protein product: CASSPRKESYEQYF.

Many counts were recorded for this clonotype. The gene calls are TRBV20-1 and TRBJ2-7, with a weak D call TRBD2 (5 bases). V was clipped by 2 bases and J by 2 bases, with 13 bases between them. Germline loops: CDR1 DFQATT, CDR2 SNEGSKA (reference sequence). The CDR3 runs to 14 residues. CDR3 in amino acids: CSARPQRRTYEQYF. The DNA of the CDR3 is TGCAGTGCTAGACCCCAGCGGAGGACCTACGAGCAGTACTTC.

This sequence joins TRBV9 and TRBJ1-2; D not certain. The V and J ends lost 0 bases and 0 bases respectively, with 15 bases between them. Germline loops: CDR1 SGDLS, CDR2 YYNGEE. This CDR3 region has 17 residues. CDR3 nucleotide sequence: TGTGCCAGCAGCGTAGCTATGTCGGAGGGATCTAACTATGGCTACACCTTC. Translating gives CASSVAMSEGSNYGYTF.

This clonotype showed up just a few times. The rearrangement uses TRBV11-3 and TRBJ2-1; 11 bases agree with TRBD2. Looked up from germline, CDR1 is SGHNT and CDR2 is YENEEA. The CDR3 length is 15 residues. J lost 7 bases, V lost 5 bases, and 7 bases had no gene match. The CDR3 DNA reads TGTGCCAGCAGCGCCCTTAGCGGGAGGGAGAATGAGCAGTTCTTC. Translated: CASSALSGRENEQFF.

This clonotype was recorded at least ten times. The rearrangement links TRBV11-2 to TRBJ2-3; perhaps TRBD2 as D (6 bases). Between the trimmed V and J ends, which lost 2 bases and 1 base, there was a span of 13 bases. Germline CDR1 is SGHAT and CDR2 is FQNNGV. This CDR3 is built from 16 residues. CDR3 DNA sequence: TGTGCCAGCAGCTTAAGTATGGGGGAGGGCACAGATACGCAGTATTTT. Its translation is CASSLSMGEGTDTQYF.

This chain uses TRBV7-9 with TRBJ2-5, with unresolved D. The CDR3 is made up of 13 amino acids. The V end was cut by 0 bases, the J end by 3 bases, with 5 bases between. The germline V gene has CDR1 SEHNR and CDR2 FQNEAQ (reference sequence). The CDR3 sequence: CASSLAVKETQYF. The DNA of the CDR3 is TGTGCCAGCAGCTTAGCGGTGAAAGAGACCCAGTACTTC.

This clonotype was found a few times. The rearrangement links TRBV7-3 to TRBJ2-1; 9 bases align to TRBD2. V gave up 2 bases and J gave up 5 bases; unmatched junction bases: 13. This CDR3 contains 18 residues. From germline, CDR1 is SGHTA and CDR2 FQGTGA. The CDR3 DNA reads as TGTGCCAGCAGCTTAGCAGCATTAGCGGGAGAGGGGAACAATGAGCAGTTCTTC. It yields the protein CASSLAALAGEGNNEQFF.